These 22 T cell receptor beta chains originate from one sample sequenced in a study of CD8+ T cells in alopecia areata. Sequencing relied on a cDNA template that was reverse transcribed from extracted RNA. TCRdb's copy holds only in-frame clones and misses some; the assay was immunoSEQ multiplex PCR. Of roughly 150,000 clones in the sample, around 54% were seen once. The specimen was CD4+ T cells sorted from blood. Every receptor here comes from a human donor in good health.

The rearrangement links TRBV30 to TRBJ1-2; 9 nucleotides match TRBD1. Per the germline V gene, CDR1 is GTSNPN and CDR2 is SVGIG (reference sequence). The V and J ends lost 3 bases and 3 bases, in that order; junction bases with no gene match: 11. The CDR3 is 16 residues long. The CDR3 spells CAWSMAKGQGDYGYTF. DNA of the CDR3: TGTGCCTGGAGCATGGCCAAGGGACAGGGAGACTATGGCTACACCTTC.

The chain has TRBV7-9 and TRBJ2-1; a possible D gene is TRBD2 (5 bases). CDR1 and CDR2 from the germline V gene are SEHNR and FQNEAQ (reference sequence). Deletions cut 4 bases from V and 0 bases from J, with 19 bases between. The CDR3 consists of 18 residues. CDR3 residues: CASSSTPVGVFSYNEQFF. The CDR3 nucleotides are TGTGCCAGCAGCTCTACCCCCGTCGGGGTTTTCTCCTACAATGAGCAGTTCTTC.

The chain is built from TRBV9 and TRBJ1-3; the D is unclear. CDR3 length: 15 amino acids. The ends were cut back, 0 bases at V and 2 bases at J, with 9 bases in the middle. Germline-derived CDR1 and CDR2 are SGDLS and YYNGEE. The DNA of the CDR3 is TGTGCCAGCAGCGTAGGAAGCGGGGCTGGAAACACCATATATTTT. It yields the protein CASSVGSGAGNTIYF.

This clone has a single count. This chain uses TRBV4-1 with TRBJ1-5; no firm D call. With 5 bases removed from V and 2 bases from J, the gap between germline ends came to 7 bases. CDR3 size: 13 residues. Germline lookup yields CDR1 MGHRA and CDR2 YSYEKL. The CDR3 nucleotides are TGCGCCAGCAGCGTTCCAGGCAATCAGCCCCAGCATTTT. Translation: CASSVPGNQPQHF.

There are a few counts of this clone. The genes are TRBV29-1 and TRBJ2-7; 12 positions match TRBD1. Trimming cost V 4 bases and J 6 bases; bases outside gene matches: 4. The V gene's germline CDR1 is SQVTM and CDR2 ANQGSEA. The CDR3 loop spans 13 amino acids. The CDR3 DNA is TGCAGCGTTGGAGGGGACAGGGGGCGCGAGCAGTACTTC. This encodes CSVGGDRGREQYF.

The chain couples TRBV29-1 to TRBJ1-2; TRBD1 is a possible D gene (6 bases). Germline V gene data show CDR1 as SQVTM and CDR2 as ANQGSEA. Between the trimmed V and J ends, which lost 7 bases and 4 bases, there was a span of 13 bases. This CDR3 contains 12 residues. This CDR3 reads CSADSTTYGYTF. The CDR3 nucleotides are TGCAGCGCGGACAGTACGACCTATGGCTACACCTTC. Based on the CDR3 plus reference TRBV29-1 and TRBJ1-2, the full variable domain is SAVISQKPSRDICQRGTSLTIQCQVDSQVTMMFWYRQQPGQSLTLIATANQGSEATYESGFVIDKFPISRPNLTFSTLTVSNMSPEDSSIYLCSADSTTYGYTFGSGTRLTVV.

The CDR3 nucleotides are TGCGCCAGCAGCTTGGCGGGGAGCACAGATACGCAGTATTTT. Residues: CASSLAGSTDTQYF. This chain links TRBV5-1 with TRBJ2-3, with D possibly matching TRBD2 (5 bases). V lost 0 bases, J lost 0 bases, and 5 bases lay in between. This CDR3 is 14 amino acids long. The germline gives CDR1 SGHRS, CDR2 YFSETQ. Full variable domain (rest looked up from reference TRBV5-1 and TRBJ2-3): KAGVTQTPRYLIKTRGQQVTLSCSPISGHRSVSWYQQTPGQGLQFLFEYFSETQRNKGNFPGRFSGRQFSNSRSEMNVSTLELGDSALYLCASSLAGSTDTQYFGPGTRLTVL.

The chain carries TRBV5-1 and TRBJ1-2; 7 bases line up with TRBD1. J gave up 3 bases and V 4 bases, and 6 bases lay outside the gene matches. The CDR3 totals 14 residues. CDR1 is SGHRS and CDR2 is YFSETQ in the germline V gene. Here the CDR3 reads CASSPRQGHYGYTF. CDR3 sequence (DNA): TGCGCCAGCAGCCCAAGACAGGGCCACTATGGCTACACCTTC.

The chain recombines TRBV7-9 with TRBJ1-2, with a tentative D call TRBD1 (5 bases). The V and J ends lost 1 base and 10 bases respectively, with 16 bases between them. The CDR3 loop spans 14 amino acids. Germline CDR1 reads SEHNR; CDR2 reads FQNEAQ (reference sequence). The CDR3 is CASSLVSLGGHYTF. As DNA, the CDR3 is TGTGCCAGCAGCTTAGTATCCCTCGGCGGACACTACACCTTC.

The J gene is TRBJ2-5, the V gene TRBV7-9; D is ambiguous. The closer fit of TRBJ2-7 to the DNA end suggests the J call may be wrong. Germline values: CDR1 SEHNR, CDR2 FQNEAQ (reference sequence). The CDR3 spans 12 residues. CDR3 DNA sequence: TGTGCCAGCAGCGCCATGGGCTACGAGCAGTACTTC. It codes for CASSAMGYEQYF.

CDR3 sequence (DNA): TGTGCTAGTGGTTTGCGGGCAGATACGCAGTATTTT. This codes for CASGLRADTQYF. V usage is TRBV12-5 and J usage is TRBJ2-3; D gene unclear. Trimming removed 2 bases from V and 4 bases from J, with 4 bases in between. Germline CDR1 reads LGHNT; CDR2 reads FRNRAP. The CDR3 sequence is 12 residues long.

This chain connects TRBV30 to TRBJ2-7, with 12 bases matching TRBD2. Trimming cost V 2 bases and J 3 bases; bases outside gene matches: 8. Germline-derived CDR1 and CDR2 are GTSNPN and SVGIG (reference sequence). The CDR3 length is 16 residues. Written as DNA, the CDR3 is TGTGCCTGGAGTCGACTAGCGGGAGTAAAAGGCTACGAGCAGTACTTC. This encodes CAWSRLAGVKGYEQYF.

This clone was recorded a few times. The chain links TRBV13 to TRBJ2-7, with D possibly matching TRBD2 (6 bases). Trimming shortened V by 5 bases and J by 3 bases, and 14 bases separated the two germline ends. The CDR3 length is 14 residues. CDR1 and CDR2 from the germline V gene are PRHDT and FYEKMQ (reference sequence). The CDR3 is CASSHGTEHYEQYF. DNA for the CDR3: TGTGCCAGCAGCCACGGGACTGAACACTACGAGCAGTACTTC.

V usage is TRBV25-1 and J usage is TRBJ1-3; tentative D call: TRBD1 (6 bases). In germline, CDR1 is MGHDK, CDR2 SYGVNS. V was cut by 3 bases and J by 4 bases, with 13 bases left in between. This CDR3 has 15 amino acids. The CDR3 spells CASSENRGTGNTIYF. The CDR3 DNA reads TGTGCCAGCAGTGAGAATAGGGGGACGGGAAACACCATATATTTT.

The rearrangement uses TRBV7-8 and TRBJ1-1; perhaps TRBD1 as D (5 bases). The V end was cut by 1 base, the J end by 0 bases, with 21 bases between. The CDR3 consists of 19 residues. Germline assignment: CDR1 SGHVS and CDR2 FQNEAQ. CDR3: CASSLVPRARRGMNTEAFF. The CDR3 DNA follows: TGTGCCAGCAGCTTAGTTCCCAGGGCCCGGAGGGGAATGAACACTGAAGCTTTCTTT.

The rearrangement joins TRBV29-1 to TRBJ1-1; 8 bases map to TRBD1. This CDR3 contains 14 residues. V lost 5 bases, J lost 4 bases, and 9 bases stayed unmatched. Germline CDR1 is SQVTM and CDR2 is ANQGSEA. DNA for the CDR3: TGCAGCGTTCGTCGAGGACAGGGAGTCACTGAAGCTTTCTTT. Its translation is CSVRRGQGVTEAFF.

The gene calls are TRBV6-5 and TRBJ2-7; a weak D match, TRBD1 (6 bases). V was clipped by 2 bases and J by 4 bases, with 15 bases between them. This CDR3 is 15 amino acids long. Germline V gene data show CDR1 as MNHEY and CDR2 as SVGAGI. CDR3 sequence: CASSYRPQGLYEQYF. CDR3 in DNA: TGTGCCAGCAGTTACCGACCACAGGGCCTATACGAGCAGTACTTC.

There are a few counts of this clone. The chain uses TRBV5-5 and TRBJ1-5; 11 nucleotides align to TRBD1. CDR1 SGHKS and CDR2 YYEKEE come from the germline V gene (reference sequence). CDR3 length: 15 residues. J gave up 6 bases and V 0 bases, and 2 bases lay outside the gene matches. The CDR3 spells CASSLVDRGRQPQHF. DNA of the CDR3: TGTGCCAGCAGCTTGGTGGACAGGGGGCGTCAGCCCCAGCATTTT.

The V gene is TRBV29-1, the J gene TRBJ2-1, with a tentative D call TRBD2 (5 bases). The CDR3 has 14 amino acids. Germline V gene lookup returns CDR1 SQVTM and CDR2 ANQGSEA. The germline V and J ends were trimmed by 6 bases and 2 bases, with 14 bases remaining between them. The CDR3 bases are TGCAGCGTGACCCATAGCGTTGCCTACAATGAGCAGTTCTTC. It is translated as CSVTHSVAYNEQFF.

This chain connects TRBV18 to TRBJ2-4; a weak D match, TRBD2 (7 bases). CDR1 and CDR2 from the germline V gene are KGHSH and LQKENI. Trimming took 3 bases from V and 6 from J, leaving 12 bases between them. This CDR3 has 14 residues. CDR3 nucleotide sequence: TGTGCCAGCTCACCGCGGGGGCTCGGAAACATTCAGTACTTC. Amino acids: CASSPRGLGNIQYF.

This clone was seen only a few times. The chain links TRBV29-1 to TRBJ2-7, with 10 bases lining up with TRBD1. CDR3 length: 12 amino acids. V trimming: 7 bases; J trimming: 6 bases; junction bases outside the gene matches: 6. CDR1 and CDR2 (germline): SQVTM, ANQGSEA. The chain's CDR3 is CSAAGQGREQYF. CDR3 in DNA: TGCAGCGCGGCGGGACAGGGGCGCGAGCAGTACTTC.

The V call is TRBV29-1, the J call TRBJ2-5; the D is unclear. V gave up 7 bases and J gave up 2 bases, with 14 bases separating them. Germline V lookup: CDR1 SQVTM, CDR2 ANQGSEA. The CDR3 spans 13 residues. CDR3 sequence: CSAKFLTQETQYF. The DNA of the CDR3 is TGCAGCGCAAAGTTCTTAACACAAGAGACCCAGTACTTC. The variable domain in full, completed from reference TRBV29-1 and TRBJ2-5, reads SAVISQKPSRDICQRGTSLTIQCQVDSQVTMMFWYRQQPGQSLTLIATANQGSEATYESGFVIDKFPISRPNLTFSTLTVSNMSPEDSSIYLCSAKFLTQETQYFGPGTRLLVL.